This record looks at one T cell receptor beta chain sequence and its context. What it binds is not known. All the people who gave samples were healthy bone marrow donors. This specimen belongs to a study of cytomegalovirus exposure and HLA in healthy donors. Study-level findings and limits: It was in a later analysis that TCR association rates were seen to vary by HLA locus, highest for DRB1 and lowest for HLA-C. There were reportedly fewer N-insertions in an Asian-associated ancestry cluster than the roughly 700-donor mean, in a later analysis. In a later analysis, most CMV-associated TCR beta chains appeared HLA-restricted.

Both 60 Vbeta primers and 13 Jbeta primers went into the PCR. Assay: immunoSEQ multiplex PCR; the TCRdb copy retains only in-frame clones and omits some. The table has more than 100,000 clones, approximately 80% seen once. Between the trimmed V and J ends, which lost 0 bases and 5 bases, there was a span of 17 bases. CDR3 length equals 16 residues. Germline V gives CDR1 SGHRS, CDR2 YFSETQ. This clonotype originated in a human donor in good health. Sequenced material: PBMCs. The J gene is TRBJ1-1, the V gene TRBV5-1, with D possibly TRBD1 on 6 matching bases. The CDR3 sequence: CASSLDRAFRRTEAFF. Written as DNA, the CDR3 is TGCGCCAGCAGCTTGGACAGGGCGTTCCGTCGAACTGAAGCTTTCTTT.